A single sample gave rise to the 21 T cell receptor beta chains below, sequenced in a study of OX40 agonist ivuxolimab in advanced cancers. Measured with immunoSEQ multiplex PCR; TCRdb has only the in-frame clones, and not every one. The sample holds around 73,000 clones; about 87% are singletons and the top ten take under 0.65%. The input for sequencing was CD4+ or CD8+ T cells sorted from blood, taken in a trial of the OX40 agonist ivuxolimab. These receptors were obtained from an adult with an advanced solid tumor such as melanoma, head and neck, liver or kidney cancer.

The chain joins TRBV5-4 to TRBJ2-3, with TRBD2 matching 13 bases. The CDR3 is 18 residues long. V lost 4 bases, J lost 8 bases, and 16 bases stayed unmatched. Germline CDR1 is SGHNT and CDR2 is YYREEE (reference sequence). DNA for the CDR3: TGTGCCAGCAGCACCGAACAGGGCGGACTAGCGGGAGAGGGTACGCAGTATTTT. This sequence encodes CASSTEQGGLAGEGTQYF.

The chain carries TRBV10-3 and TRBJ2-2, with 8 positions matching TRBD2. Germline loops: CDR1 ENHRY, CDR2 SYGVKD. The V gene end was trimmed by 2 bases and the J gene end by 4 bases; junction bases not matched to a gene: 6. This CDR3 is 16 amino acids long. CDR3 amino acids: CAISERTSLGTGELFF. CDR3 DNA sequence: TGTGCCATCAGTGAGAGGACTAGCCTGGGCACCGGGGAGCTGTTTTTT.

J is TRBJ2-7 and V is TRBV30; TRBD2 is a possible D gene (6 bases). Germline CDR1 and CDR2: GTSNPN and SVGIG (reference sequence). The CDR3 totals 13 residues. Trimming pared 1 base from V and 7 bases from J, leaving 14 bases between. The CDR3 sequence: CAWSAGTLGEQYF. The DNA for the CDR3 is TGTGCCTGGAGTGCCGGGACTTTGGGTGAGCAGTACTTC. The whole variable domain, remainder taken from reference TRBV30 and TRBJ2-7, is SQTIHQWPATLVQPVGSPLSLECTVEGTSNPNLYWYRQAAGRGLQLLFYSVGIGQISSEVPQNLSASRPQDRQFILSSKKLLLSDSGFYLCAWSAGTLGEQYFGPGTRLTVT.

This clone was counted only a few times. This CDR3 is also generated by other DNA sequences in the sample. The chain combines TRBV6-1 with TRBJ1-5; TRBD1 aligns across 8 bases. The germline gives CDR1 MNHNS, CDR2 SASEGT. Unmatched junction bases numbered 7, after V lost 11 bases and J lost 4 bases. CDR3 length: 13 amino acids. CDR3 in amino acids: CAGGDRSNQPQHF. CDR3 coding DNA: TGTGCCGGGGGGGACAGGAGTAATCAGCCCCAGCATTTT.

V is TRBV28 and J is TRBJ2-7; 9 positions agree with TRBD2. The CDR3 contains 14 residues. The V gene's germline CDR1 is MDHEN and CDR2 SYDVKM. Trimming removed 7 bases from V and 3 bases from J; junction bases left unmatched: 7. This CDR3 reads CASKAGGPFYEQYF. Written as DNA, the CDR3 is TGTGCCAGCAAGGCGGGAGGGCCGTTCTACGAGCAGTACTTC.

V gene TRBV19 combines with J gene TRBJ1-2, with D possibly matching TRBD1 (6 bases). Germline V gene lookup returns CDR1 LNHDA and CDR2 SQIVND (reference sequence). The CDR3 contains 17 residues. The V end lost 4 bases, the J end lost 7 bases, and 25 bases lay between the germline ends. CDR3 bases: TGTGCCAGTAGTACCGGCCGGCCCACAGGGAGGGAACTTGGCTACACCTTC. Translation: CASSTGRPTGRELGYTF.

This clone was seen more than once but under ten times. V is TRBV10-3 and J is TRBJ2-7; 11 bases are shared with TRBD2. The CDR3 covers 16 residues. CDR1 is ENHRY, CDR2 SYGVKD, per germline. The V segment lost 0 bases and the J segment 6 bases; nucleotides outside the gene matches: 7. CDR3 DNA sequence: TGTGCCATCAGTGAGTCAGGGCTAGCGGGAGGTCTCGAGCAGTACTTC. Its translation is CAISESGLAGGLEQYF.

The chain has TRBV10-3 and TRBJ2-5; D is undetermined. Trimming left V 10 bases short and J 5 bases short, with 20 bases between. The CDR3 spans 14 residues. Germline CDR1 ENHRY, CDR2 SYGVKD. The CDR3 loop reads CATSSLVKGETQYF. The CDR3 DNA follows: TGTGCCACATCGTCGTTGGTCAAAGGCGAGACCCAGTACTTC.

The gene calls are TRBV5-4 and TRBJ1-1; tentative D call: TRBD1 (6 bases). V lost 4 bases to trimming and J lost 0 bases, with 10 bases between them. The CDR3 sequence is 14 residues long. Germline V gene lookup returns CDR1 SGHNT and CDR2 YYREEE (reference sequence). The CDR3 loop reads CASSLEGVNTEAFF. The CDR3 DNA reads TGTGCCAGCAGCCTGGAGGGGGTGAACACTGAAGCTTTCTTT. Together with reference TRBV5-4 and TRBJ1-1, the CDR3 gives the full variable domain: ETGVTQSPTHLIKTRGQQVTLRCSSQSGHNTVSWYQQALGQGPQFIFQYYREEENGRGNFPPRFSGLQFPNYSSELNVNALELDDSALYLCASSLEGVNTEAFFGQGTRLTVV.

V usage is TRBV30 and J usage is TRBJ2-2; TRBD2 agrees at 11 bases. CDR1 and CDR2 from the germline V gene are GTSNPN and SVGIG (reference sequence). J was trimmed by 5 bases and V by 3 bases; bases with no gene match: 2. The CDR3 is 14 residues long. The DNA of the CDR3 is TGTGCCTGGAGAAGACTAGCGGGGACCGGGGAGCTGTTTTTT. Encoded protein: CAWRRLAGTGELFF.

The chain links TRBV5-1 to TRBJ2-3, with D tentatively TRBD1 or TRBD2 (5 bases each). This CDR3 is 13 amino acids long. Germline CDR1 reads SGHRS; CDR2 reads YFSETQ. The ends were cut back, 2 bases at V and 5 bases at J, with 9 bases in the middle. For the CDR3, the DNA is TGCGCCAGCAGCTTCGGGGCAGGAGATACGCAGTATTTT. Protein product: CASSFGAGDTQYF.

The chain has TRBV28 and TRBJ1-1; 8 bases line up with TRBD1. The CDR3 is made up of 16 amino acids. The J segment lost 0 bases and the V segment lost 4 bases, leaving 7 bases of the junction unmatched. Germline values: CDR1 MDHEN, CDR2 SYDVKM. The CDR3: CASSSGAGGLNTEAFF. For the CDR3, the DNA is TGTGCCAGCAGTTCCGGGGCAGGGGGCTTGAACACTGAAGCTTTCTTT.

This clone is a singleton in its sample. The rearrangement links TRBV5-1 to TRBJ2-1; 8 nucleotides agree with TRBD2. Germline V gene sequence: CDR1 SGHRS, CDR2 YFSETQ. The CDR3 totals 14 residues. V gave up 0 bases and J gave up 8 bases; unmatched junction bases: 4. In DNA form, the CDR3 reads TGCGCCAGCAGCTTGGAAGGCGGGGGGCATGAGCAGTTCTTC. Protein sequence: CASSLEGGGHEQFF. Based on the CDR3 plus reference TRBV5-1 and TRBJ2-1, the full variable domain is KAGVTQTPRYLIKTRGQQVTLSCSPISGHRSVSWYQQTPGQGLQFLFEYFSETQRNKGNFPGRFSGRQFSNSRSEMNVSTLELGDSALYLCASSLEGGGHEQFFGPGTRLTVL.

The V and J genes are TRBV14 and TRBJ2-5, with 7 bases lining up with TRBD1. Germline loops: CDR1 SGHDN, CDR2 FVKESK. The CDR3 loop spans 14 amino acids. V shed 1 base and J 4 bases; nucleotides not matched to a gene: 3. For the CDR3, the DNA is TGTGCCAGCAGCCAAGGACAGGGTCGAGAGACCCAGTACTTC. Its protein product is CASSQGQGRETQYF.

As for this clone: A junction end diverges from the germline sequence, so it may reflect a read error. The chain combines TRBV6-5 with TRBJ1-2, with TRBD1 as a possible D gene (5 bases). The CDR3 sequence is 13 residues long. Germline values: CDR1 MNHEY, CDR2 SVGAGI. CDR3 region: CASSYSTDYGHTF. The DNA of the CDR3 is TGTGCCAGCAGTTACTCGACAGACTATGGCCACACCTTC.

The chain employs TRBV9 and TRBJ1-3, with 12 bases that match TRBD1. Per the germline V gene, CDR1 is SGDLS and CDR2 is YYNGEE. This CDR3 region has 16 residues. The junction had 5 bases not matched to a gene; V was cut back by 4 bases and J by 3 bases. The CDR3: CASSSGQGAVGNTIYF. The CDR3 coding sequence is TGTGCCAGCAGCTCGGGACAGGGGGCAGTTGGAAACACCATATATTTT.

The J gene is TRBJ1-2, the V gene TRBV5-1; D may be TRBD1 (5 bases). V was shortened by 0 bases and J by 8 bases, with 14 bases between the two germline ends. The CDR3 loop spans 14 amino acids. The germline V gene encodes CDR1 SGHRS and CDR2 YFSETQ. The CDR3 protein is CASSLDGAGWGYTF. CDR3 DNA sequence: TGCGCCAGCAGCTTGGATGGGGCAGGGTGGGGCTACACCTTC.

V is TRBV5-1 and J is TRBJ2-1; no clear D gene. Trimming took off 4 bases at V and 0 bases at J, with 17 bases between the two ends. The CDR3 has 17 residues. Germline CDR1 is SGHRS and CDR2 is YFSETQ. For the CDR3, the DNA is TGCGCCAGCAGCGGGTATTGGCGGATTGACTCCTACAATGAGCAGTTCTTC. As protein: CASSGYWRIDSYNEQFF.

This sequence joins TRBV30 and TRBJ2-1, with D uncertain. The CDR3 totals 13 residues. Germline V gene sequence: CDR1 GTSNPN, CDR2 SVGIG (reference sequence). Trimming left V 4 bases short and J 5 bases short, with 12 bases between. Here the CDR3 reads CAWNHPVHNEQFF. CDR3 nucleotides: TGTGCCTGGAATCATCCGGTCCACAATGAGCAGTTCTTC. Full variable domain (outside the CDR3, taken from reference TRBV30 and TRBJ2-1): SQTIHQWPATLVQPVGSPLSLECTVEGTSNPNLYWYRQAAGRGLQLLFYSVGIGQISSEVPQNLSASRPQDRQFILSSKKLLLSDSGFYLCAWNHPVHNEQFFGPGTRLTVL.

This chain uses TRBV5-4 with TRBJ2-1; 8 bases fit TRBD1. The CDR3 totals 13 residues. Trimming took 4 bases from V and 9 from J; bases not matched to a gene: 6. CDR1 and CDR2 (germline): SGHNT, YYREEE (reference sequence). Here the CDR3 reads CASSENRGSEQFF. The CDR3 region has the DNA TGTGCCAGCAGCGAAAACAGGGGGAGTGAGCAGTTCTTC.

This clone was counted a single time. The gene calls are TRBV2 and TRBJ2-3, with 7 nucleotides matching TRBD1. Germline V gene sequence: CDR1 SNHLY, CDR2 FYNNEI. The CDR3 has 15 residues. V was clipped by 2 bases and J by 1 base; unmatched bases: 3. The CDR3 region is CASSEPGQRTDTQYF. CDR3 DNA: TGTGCCAGCAGTGAACCGGGACAGCGCACAGATACGCAGTATTTT.